Below, 19 T cell receptor beta chains from the same sample are listed, as sequenced in a study of T-cell memory formation after mild COVID-19 (dated by TCRdb to about 2021). Receptors were amplified or captured by 5' RACE. TCRdb records Illumina NovaSeq 6000 as the sequencer. The public reads were run again by TCRdb, first through fastp at Q25 and then through MiXCR, and only productive beta chains were kept. Each entry is one CDR3 protein sequence, shown with its most common DNA and genes. The sample table contains about 160,000 distinct CDR3 sequences; only one count was recorded for roughly 31% of them. About 12% of the sample comes from the top ten. Material: PBMCs or a T cell subset sorted from them (not recorded which). These receptors were taken from an adult woman who had mild COVID-19 (a few samples of this study predate the infection). The sample titles of this study are shuffled in the database, so cell type and time point are left out; the donor was told from shared clones.

The chain carries TRBV5-1 and TRBJ1-1; unclear D gene. The V gene lost 2 bases and the J gene lost 1 base, with 6 bases spanning the gap. The CDR3 length is 13 residues. Germline V gene lookup returns CDR1 SGHRS and CDR2 YFSETQ. As DNA, the CDR3 is TGCGCCAGCAGCTTCCGGGAGAACACTGAAGCTTTCTTT. Amino acid sequence: CASSFRENTEAFF.

In its sample, this clonotype was seen a few times. The chain recombines TRBV7-8 with TRBJ2-3, with 9 positions matching TRBD2. The CDR3 sequence is 16 residues long. The germline gives CDR1 SGHVS, CDR2 FQNEAQ. The V gene end was trimmed by 0 bases and the J gene end by 5 bases; junction bases not matched to a gene: 6. Here the CDR3 DNA reads TGTGCCAGCAGCTTAGCGGCGGGAGGGCCGGGAGATACGCAGTATTTT. This gives the protein CASSLAAGGPGDTQYF. The full variable domain, in which reference TRBV7-8 and TRBJ2-3 provide the parts outside the CDR3, is GAGVSQSPRYKVAKRGQDVALRCDPISGHVSLFWYQQALGQGPEFLTYFQNEAQLDKSGLPSDRFFAERPEGSVSTLKIQRTQQEDSAVYLCASSLAAGGPGDTQYFGPGTRLTVL.

This clonotype has at least ten counts. The genes are TRBV9 and TRBJ2-7; no clear D gene. CDR3 size: 15 residues. The V and J ends lost 0 bases and 3 bases respectively, with 13 bases between them. Germline CDR1 is SGDLS and CDR2 is YYNGEE. The CDR3 nucleotides read TGTGCCAGCAGCGTAGGGACCCTCGACGGCTACGAGCAGTACTTC. The encoded protein is CASSVGTLDGYEQYF.

The genes are TRBV12-3 or TRBV12-4 and TRBJ2-7; D is perhaps TRBD1 or TRBD2 (5 bases each). The V and J ends lost 7 bases and 0 bases respectively, with 16 bases between them. This CDR3 has 15 residues. The CDR3, as DNA: TGTGCCAGCACCTTCGGGACGCGGAGCTCCTACGAGCAGTACTTC. This codes for CASTFGTRSSYEQYF.

This chain joins TRBV20-1 and TRBJ2-2; D may be TRBD1 or TRBD2 (5 bases each). CDR3 size: 15 residues. Germline CDR1 DFQATT, CDR2 SNEGSKA (reference sequence). The V gene lost 3 bases and the J gene lost 2 bases, with 13 bases spanning the gap. CDR3 sequence: CSASGGGQNTGELFF. DNA for the CDR3: TGCAGTGCTAGTGGTGGAGGACAAAACACCGGGGAGCTGTTTTTT.

The chain combines TRBV9 with TRBJ2-3, with 7 bases matching TRBD1. The V segment lost 4 bases and the J segment 5 bases; nucleotides outside the gene matches: 7. Germline V lookup: CDR1 SGDLS, CDR2 YYNGEE. The CDR3 has 14 residues. CDR3 in DNA: TGTGCCAGCAGCCCGTGGACAGGAAGAGATACGCAGTATTTT. Translating gives CASSPWTGRDTQYF.

V usage is TRBV7-6 and J usage is TRBJ2-1, with D perhaps being TRBD1 or TRBD2 (5 bases each). The length of the CDR3 is 15 residues. Deletions cut 5 bases from V and 8 bases from J, with 19 bases between. The V gene's germline CDR1 is SGHVS and CDR2 FNYEAQ. The CDR3 DNA reads TGTGCCAGCAGCAACAACCGGGGCAGGGCGGATGAGCAGTTCTTC. It specifies CASSNNRGRADEQFF.

V gene TRBV6-6 combines with J gene TRBJ1-5, with a weak D call TRBD1 (6 bases). The CDR3 runs 17 residues. Germline V CDR1 and CDR2: MNHNY, SVGAGI (reference sequence). Trimming took 0 bases from V and 10 from J, leaving 22 bases between them. As DNA, the CDR3 is TGTGCCAGCAGTTACTCGTTGGTTGCGAGGGGGGCGTTTCCCCAGCATTTT. Amino acid sequence: CASSYSLVARGAFPQHF.

This clonotype was seen a few times. In nucleotides, the CDR3 is TGTGCCAGCAGCGCCCGGGACAGGGGGCTTCAGGAGACCCAGTACTTC. It encodes CASSARDRGLQETQYF. The rearrangement links TRBV5-6 to TRBJ2-5, with 12 bases identical to TRBD1. CDR3 size: 16 residues. Germline-derived CDR1 and CDR2 are SGHDT and YYEEEE. Unmatched junction bases numbered 9, after V lost 4 bases and J lost 5 bases.

The chain carries TRBV6-1 and TRBJ1-1; possible D gene TRBD1, 5 bases. The length of the CDR3 is 12 residues. V lost 2 bases and J 11 bases, leaving 12 bases between the germline ends. Looked up from germline, CDR1 is MNHNS and CDR2 is SASEGT. DNA of the CDR3: TGTGCCAGCAGTGAACAGGGATCGATTGCTTTCTTT. Protein: CASSEQGSIAFF.

The V gene is TRBV7-3, the J gene TRBJ2-1; TRBD2 agrees at 10 bases. Germline CDR1 reads SGHTA; CDR2 reads FQGTGA. The CDR3 is 17 residues long. Trimming took 5 bases from V and 3 from J; bases not matched to a gene: 10. The CDR3 nucleotides are TGTGCCAGCAGCCCCGAGTCCGGGACTAGCGACTACAATGAGCAGTTCTTC. It is translated as CASSPESGTSDYNEQFF.

This chain joins TRBV7-9 and TRBJ2-2, with D uncertain. CDR3 length: 15 residues. Germline loops: CDR1 SEHNR, CDR2 FQNEAQ (reference sequence). Between the trimmed V and J ends, which lost 4 bases and 7 bases, there was a span of 16 bases. CDR3 amino acids: CASSYVRGINGELFF. Here the CDR3 DNA reads TGTGCCAGCAGCTACGTCCGTGGTATTAACGGGGAGCTGTTTTTT.

Comment on this clonotype: One junction end does not reproduce the germline sequence, and a read error may be involved. The genes are TRBV30 and TRBJ1-1; D possibly corresponds to TRBD1 (6 bases). The CDR3 is 12 residues long. Germline-derived CDR1 and CDR2 are GTSNPN and SVGIG (reference sequence). In nucleotides, the CDR3 is TGTGCCTGGAGTGGGGGGGGCCCTGAAGCCTTCTTT. This encodes CAWSGGGPEAFF. The full variable domain, rest sourced from reference TRBV30 and TRBJ1-1, is SQTIHQWPATLVQPVGSPLSLECTVEGTSNPNLYWYRQAAGRGLQLLFYSVGIGQISSEVPQNLSASRPQDRQFILSSKKLLLSDSGFYLCAWSGGGPEAFFGQGTRLTVV.

This clonotype was counted only a few times. The chain is built from TRBV7-9 and TRBJ2-3; 8 nucleotides match TRBD1. The CDR3 extends over 14 amino acids. J gave up 4 bases and V 5 bases, and 5 bases lay outside the gene matches. Looked up from germline, CDR1 is SEHNR and CDR2 is FQNEAQ (reference sequence). Here the CDR3 reads CASSGQGSADTQYF. In DNA, the CDR3 is TGTGCCAGCAGCGGACAGGGCTCCGCAGATACGCAGTATTTT.

The genes are TRBV25-1 and TRBJ2-7, with no clear D. Trimming took off 3 bases at V and 0 bases at J, with 12 bases between the two ends. Germline lookup yields CDR1 MGHDK and CDR2 SYGVNS. The CDR3 spans 15 residues. CDR3 nucleotides: TGTGCCAGCAGTGATGACTTTGCCAGCTCCTACGAGCAGTACTTC. Amino acid sequence: CASSDDFASSYEQYF.

The chain carries TRBV29-1 and TRBJ2-1; D is undetermined. CDR1 and CDR2 (germline): SQVTM, ANQGSEA. Trimming took off 1 base at V and 2 bases at J, with 6 bases between the two ends. This CDR3 spans 13 amino acids. The chain's CDR3 is CSVEVPTYNEQFF. The CDR3 nucleotides read TGCAGCGTTGAAGTACCTACCTACAATGAGCAGTTCTTC.

This clonotype has ten or more counts. V usage is TRBV7-6 and J usage is TRBJ1-1, with 7 bases matching TRBD1. Losses at the gene ends were 0 bases for V and 4 bases for J; bases not matched to a gene: 8. CDR1 and CDR2 (germline): SGHVS, FNYEAQ. This CDR3 has 16 residues. CDR3 in DNA: TGTGCCAGCAGCTTAGCGGGCAGGGGGTTACGCACTGAAGCTTTCTTT. It is translated as CASSLAGRGLRTEAFF.

CDR3: CASSQVLATDTQYF. DNA for the CDR3: TGCGCCAGCAGCCAAGTGTTAGCGACAGATACGCAGTATTTT. The V call is TRBV4-1, the J call TRBJ2-3, with TRBD2 as a possible D gene (5 bases). The V end lost 1 base, the J end lost 3 bases, and 8 bases lay between the germline ends. This CDR3 spans 14 amino acids. In germline, CDR1 is MGHRA, CDR2 YSYEKL.

This clonotype was observed once. The CDR3: CASSLEVSTFYGYTF. The DNA for the CDR3 is TGTGCCAGCAGCTTAGAAGTATCGACGTTCTATGGCTACACCTTC. The rearrangement links TRBV7-9 to TRBJ1-2; the D is unclear. CDR1 and CDR2 (germline): SEHNR, FQNEAQ (reference sequence). The length of the CDR3 is 15 residues. Trimming pared 1 base from V and 4 bases from J, leaving 13 bases between.